Described below is a single T cell receptor (beta chain) sequence and its context. Antigen: not known. This CDR3 has 17 residues. V was clipped by 5 bases and J by 1 base; unmatched bases: 11. Germline V gives CDR1 SNHLY, CDR2 FYNNEI. The method was immunoSEQ multiplex PCR; TCRdb's version includes in-frame clones alone and lacks a portion of them. This table has millions of clones, roughly 94% appearing once. Naive CD8 populations comprised CD45RO-negative cells positively selected for CCR7, excluding terminally differentiated effector memory CD45RA+ cells. The donor cohort consisted entirely of Caucasian adults residing in Nashville, Tennessee. The record originates from a study of shared clonotypes between healthy human individuals. About the study: The plates for each donor numbered three CD4 naive, three CD4 memory, two CD8 naive and one CD8 memory. Findings and limits, study-wide: Rarefaction gave evidence that sorted-subset sequencing remained incomplete despite large depth. In a few donors, around 5% of naive CD4 clonotypes appeared in common.

The clonotype comes from a man aged 18 to 35 in good health. The specimen was naive CD8+ T cells sorted from blood. The V call is TRBV2, the J call TRBJ2-1, with 7 nucleotides matching TRBD2. The CDR3 loop is CASSPGTGGGSYNEQFF. The CDR3 DNA is TGTGCCAGCAGTCCAGGGACGGGAGGTGGGTCCTACAATGAGCAGTTCTTC.